This T cell receptor beta chain was sequenced during a study of blood T cell repertoires in COVID-19 (dated by TCRdb to the early 2020s). Some background on the complete study: Collaborator samples came from the United States, Italy and Spain and covered acute and convalescent phases of COVID-19. The prospective study material was composed of cDNA or gDNA derived from T cells, B-cell-depleted T cells, or PBMCs. Subjects who had been exposed to COVID-19, were actively infected with it, or had recovered from it provided the deeply sampled blood TCRbeta repertoires that made up the dataset. A freely available public database, intended as a resource for researchers studying the immune response to SARS-CoV-2, is where the repertoires were released. Samples came from the ongoing ImmuneRACE study (first 160 participants) plus 1,254 subjects from 6 global collaborators. Sample metadata almost always included a de-identified subject ID, COVID-19 status, age in years and sex. Where HLA class I and class II types were available, the types were taken from metadata supplied by the sample provider, not from assay-based typing. Broader findings and caveats from the paper: The amount of clinical and demographic metadata varied by source and participant and was provided uncurated.

Trimming takes 4 bases from V and 4 bases from J, and the germline ends sit 9 bases apart. The CDR3 covers 13 residues, taking in both the cysteine and the phenylalanine. This entry keeps only the CDR3 DNA: 39 bases, framed from base 1. The germline V gene (reference sequence) specifies LNHDA as CDR1 and SQIVND as CDR2. The collaborating institutions used their own protocols to collect whole blood in K2EDTA tubes. Collaborator samples were shipped for TCRbeta analysis as frozen whole blood, isolated PBMCs, or DNA extracted from either sample type. By share, this clone ranks as medium-sized (0.01 to 0.1%). Its antigen remains undetermined. Base quality data are lacking; no much larger clone is found one base away. The immunoSEQ Assay, a bias-controlled multiplex PCR, was used to amplify TCRbeta CDR3 regions from genomic DNA. From the authors' description of their analysis: The number of nucleated cells in each sample was estimated by amplification of reference gene primers within the assay. To quantify the absolute abundance of each unique TCRbeta CDR3 rearrangement, sequence reads were collapsed and filtered. For each sample, productive Simpson clonality was calculated as the square root of Simpson's diversity index across productive rearrangements. TCRdb stores this immuneACCESS table with in-frame sequences only. Part of the clones is absent; in the studies checked, under half of the shortfall reflects unresolved V genes, and no reason is known for the rest. The V and J calls and clone size come from that table; D and trimming were worked out from the DNA. The sample yields more than 100,000 clones; just over 85% were counted once. The ten largest account for roughly 4% of the sample.

The sequenced material came from peripheral blood. The TCR was taken from a middle-aged man with acute or convalescent COVID-19. The rearranged segments are TRBV19 and TRBJ2-3; TRBD2 is possibly the D segment (5 matching bases). The CDR3 protein: CASSNAGADTQYF. The sequence in DNA is TGTGCCAGTAGTAACGCGGGCGCAGATACGCAGTATTTT.